This T cell receptor beta chain comes out of a study of T-cell memory formation after mild COVID-19. Across the whole study: TCR clusters were largely donor specific.

Germline values: CDR1 SEHNR, CDR2 FQNEAQ (reference sequence). The junction had 8 bases not matched to a gene; V was cut back by 3 bases and J by 6 bases. The CDR3 is 15 residues long. In TCRdb, the 5' RACE reads were re-called with MiXCR into one record per CDR3 protein. Found here are around 400,000 distinct CDR3 sequences, approximately 25% of them singletons; the top ten hold about 10%. Whole-study results and caveats: Shrinking CD4+ clones were chiefly CM and EM; CD8+ ones were chiefly EMRA. Day 37-peaking second-wave clones had unconfirmed SARS-CoV-2 specificity.

This clonotype was detected a few times. No antigen is known for it. This TCR was sampled from an adult woman who had mild COVID-19 (a few samples of this study predate the infection). Cell type and time point are not known. Input material: PBMCs or a T cell subset sorted from them (not recorded which). This sequence joins TRBV7-9 and TRBJ2-1; 7 nucleotides align to TRBD2. For the CDR3, the DNA is TGTGCCAGCAGCTTCGAGCGGGACCCCCTCAATGAGCAGTTCTTC. This codes for CASSFERDPLNEQFF.